What follows are 24 T cell receptor beta chains derived from one specimen sequenced in a study of Graves' ophthalmopathy and Graves' hyperthyroidism. Amplified material comprised TCR beta CDR3 regions derived from RNA transcripts. HTBI primers served in a first-round RT-PCR, which a second-round multiplex PCR followed. TCRdb passed the multiplex PCR reads through MiXCR, listing each CDR3 protein once. Of roughly 1.1 million distinct CDR3 sequences listed, approximately 35% were seen once; the top ten hold approximately 12%. The sequencing sample was made of peripheral blood or thyroid tissue (not recorded which). The receptors derive from an adult man with Graves' hyperthyroidism.

This clonotype was counted a single time. The V and J genes are TRBV11-1 and TRBJ2-7; TRBD1 might be the D (5 bases). Trimming left V 5 bases short and J 2 bases short, with 16 bases between. The CDR3 runs 15 residues. In germline, CDR1 is SGHAT, CDR2 FQDESV (reference sequence). CDR3 residues: CASSQERQRAYEQYF. The CDR3 DNA is TGTGCCAGCAGCCAAGAGAGACAGAGAGCCTACGAGCAGTACTTC. The variable domain in full, completed from reference TRBV11-1 and TRBJ2-7, reads EAEVAQSPRYKITEKSQAVAFWCDPISGHATLYWYRQILGQGPELLVQFQDESVVDDSQLPKDRFSAERLKGVDSTLKIQPAELGDSAMYLCASSQERQRAYEQYFGPGTRLTVT.

The chain recombines TRBV2 with TRBJ1-6; maybe TRBD1 (6 bases). CDR1 SNHLY and CDR2 FYNNEI come from the germline V gene. CDR3 length: 12 amino acids. Trimming pared 7 bases from V and 9 bases from J, leaving 10 bases between. CDR3 in DNA: TGTGCCAGCATCCTAGGGGGTTCACCCCTCCACTTT. Its protein product is CASILGGSPLHF.

The V and J genes are TRBV19 and TRBJ2-1, with 16 nucleotides matching TRBD2. Germline V gives CDR1 LNHDA, CDR2 SQIVND (reference sequence). V lost 5 bases to trimming and J lost 8 bases; unmatched junction nucleotides: 6. CDR3 length: 16 amino acids. The chain's CDR3 is CASSHPGTSGRDEQFF. The CDR3, as DNA: TGTGCCAGTAGTCATCCCGGGACTAGCGGGAGGGATGAGCAGTTCTTC.

This clonotype was counted at least ten times. The chain uses TRBV4-1 and TRBJ1-2; D is perhaps TRBD1 (6 bases). The CDR3 has 14 amino acids. The germline V gene has CDR1 MGHRA and CDR2 YSYEKL. Trimming took off 7 bases at V and 7 bases at J, with 19 bases between the two ends. CDR3 protein: CASTSPGEKRGYTF. In DNA form, the CDR3 reads TGCGCCAGCACATCTCCAGGGGAGAAGCGTGGCTACACCTTC.

This chain joins TRBV25-1 and TRBJ1-1; maybe TRBD1 (5 bases). The V gene's germline CDR1 is MGHDK and CDR2 SYGVNS. V dropped 9 bases and J dropped 4 bases, with 18 bases sitting between them. The CDR3 runs 14 residues. CDR3 protein: CARISGFVGTEAFF. The CDR3 DNA follows: TGTGCCAGGATCTCAGGGTTTGTGGGCACTGAAGCTTTCTTT.

This clonotype occurred many times. The genes are TRBV7-8 and TRBJ2-5, with D uncertain. V was shortened by 5 bases and J by 2 bases, with 15 bases between the two germline ends. Germline V lookup: CDR1 SGHVS, CDR2 FQNEAQ. The CDR3 consists of 15 residues. The DNA of the CDR3 is TGTGCCAGCAGCGCAGCCAGGATCACGCAAGAGACCCAGTACTTC. It yields the protein CASSAARITQETQYF.

There are many counts of this clonotype. The rearrangement uses TRBV7-2 and TRBJ1-1, with 7 bases that match TRBD1. The CDR3 length is 13 residues. Losses at the gene ends were 5 bases for V and 5 bases for J; bases not matched to a gene: 5. Germline CDR1 reads SGHTA; CDR2 reads FQGNSA. For the CDR3, the DNA is TGTGCCAGCAGCGGGACAGCTGGGACTGAAGCTTTCTTT. Protein: CASSGTAGTEAFF.

This clonotype was recorded a few times. This chain connects TRBV19 to TRBJ2-7; weak D call: TRBD2 (5 bases). The V end lost 4 bases, the J end lost 0 bases, and 10 bases lay between the germline ends. Per the germline V gene, CDR1 is LNHDA and CDR2 is SQIVND (reference sequence). The CDR3 is 14 amino acids. The CDR3 is CASSTTGNSYEQYF. For the CDR3, the DNA is TGTGCCAGTAGTACTACGGGGAACTCCTACGAGCAGTACTTC.

This clonotype has a count of ten or more. The V gene is TRBV20-1, the J gene TRBJ1-1, with D unclear. Germline CDR1 is DFQATT and CDR2 is SNEGSKA (reference sequence). The CDR3 contains 14 residues. V was trimmed by 4 bases and J by 1 base, leaving 13 bases between them. The CDR3 spells CSATQVGGNTEAFF. CDR3 bases: TGCAGTGCTACCCAGGTGGGAGGGAACACTGAAGCTTTCTTT.

Only a few counts were recorded for this clonotype. The rearrangement links TRBV5-6 to TRBJ2-2, with a tentative D call TRBD1 (6 bases). V lost 7 bases and J lost 2, with 18 bases in between. Per the germline V gene, CDR1 is SGHDT and CDR2 is YYEEEE. The CDR3 has 16 amino acids. The CDR3 nucleotides are TGTGCCAGCCTAGCTTTGGGGACACCTAACACCGGGGAGCTGTTTTTT. Amino acids: CASLALGTPNTGELFF. Full variable domain (missing parts from reference TRBV5-6 and TRBJ2-2): DAGVTQSPTHLIKTRGQQVTLRCSPKSGHDTVSWYQQALGQGPQFIFQYYEEEERQRGNFPDRFSGHQFPNYSSELNVNALLLGDSALYLCASLALGTPNTGELFFGEGSRLTVL.

This clonotype was recorded a few times. The chain has TRBV20-1 and TRBJ1-4, with 7 bases that match TRBD1. The germline gives CDR1 DFQATT, CDR2 SNEGSKA (reference sequence). The CDR3 is 18 residues long. V lost 4 bases to trimming and J lost 7 bases; unmatched junction nucleotides: 21. CDR3 sequence: CSAKGQISSGAGGEKLFF. The CDR3 nucleotides read TGCAGTGCTAAGGGACAGATCAGCTCTGGGGCGGGGGGTGAAAAACTGTTTTTT.

V usage is TRBV28 and J usage is TRBJ1-1; D uncertain. This CDR3 has 11 residues. The germline V gene encodes CDR1 MDHEN and CDR2 SYDVKM. The V end was cut by 1 base, the J end by 10 bases, with 7 bases between. CDR3 protein: CASSLSWAAFF. CDR3 nucleotides: TGTGCCAGCAGTTTATCCTGGGCAGCTTTCTTT. Complete variable domain (other parts from reference TRBV28 and TRBJ1-1): DVKVTQSSRYLVKRTGEKVFLECVQDMDHENMFWYRQDPGLGLRLIYFSYDVKMKEKGDIPEGYSVSREKKERFSLILESASTNQTSMYLCASSLSWAAFFGQGTRLTVV.

The V call is TRBV7-9, the J call TRBJ2-7; D gene uncertain. Germline V lookup: CDR1 SEHNR, CDR2 FQNEAQ (reference sequence). The V end lost 2 bases, the J end lost 6 bases, and 11 bases lay between the germline ends. CDR3 size: 13 residues. The CDR3 nucleotides read TGTGCCAGCAGCTTACGCAGTCCGGGCGAGCAGTACTTC. This codes for CASSLRSPGEQYF.

In this sample, this clonotype turned up many times. The gene calls are TRBV19 and TRBJ1-5, with a tentative D call TRBD1 (5 bases). Germline V gene sequence: CDR1 LNHDA, CDR2 SQIVND (reference sequence). The CDR3 consists of 12 residues. V dropped 5 bases and J dropped 5 bases, with 7 bases sitting between them. Written as DNA, the CDR3 is TGTGCCAGTAGTGGACATCATCAGCCCCAGCATTTT. This sequence encodes CASSGHHQPQHF.

The rearrangement uses TRBV11-1 and TRBJ2-7; TRBD2 aligns across 9 bases. Trimming took 2 bases from V and 3 from J; bases not matched to a gene: 23. This CDR3 spans 21 amino acids. The V gene's germline CDR1 is SGHAT and CDR2 FQDESV (reference sequence). CDR3 nucleotides: TGTGCCAGCAGCTTATGGGCCGGGACTAGCAGTTCCCCACCACGTGACTACGAGCAGTACTTC. Its translation: CASSLWAGTSSSPPRDYEQYF.

This clonotype has at least ten counts. CDR3 sequence reads: CASSPGAVQETQYF. DNA for the CDR3: TGTGCCAGCAGCCCCGGTGCAGTACAAGAGACCCAGTACTTC. The chain joins TRBV7-9 to TRBJ2-5, with D unclear. Per germline, CDR1 SEHNR and CDR2 FQNEAQ (reference sequence). The CDR3 totals 14 residues. Between the trimmed V and J ends, which lost 5 bases and 2 bases, there was a span of 12 bases.

This clonotype was detected a few times. The rearrangement joins TRBV9 to TRBJ2-2; perhaps TRBD1 as D (6 bases). This CDR3 spans 15 amino acids. Germline V lookup: CDR1 SGDLS, CDR2 YYNGEE. Trimming stripped 0 bases from V and 3 bases from J, with 9 bases between. Written as DNA, the CDR3 is TGTGCCAGCAGCGTAGGAGGGGGATACACCGGGGAGCTGTTTTTT. Amino acids: CASSVGGGYTGELFF.

This clonotype showed up just a few times. The rearrangement joins TRBV13 to TRBJ2-2; 11 nucleotides align to TRBD2. The J segment lost 2 bases and the V segment lost 5 bases, leaving 10 bases of the junction unmatched. The V gene's germline CDR1 is PRHDT and CDR2 FYEKMQ (reference sequence). This CDR3 contains 18 residues. The CDR3 spells CASSPRPGTSGNTGELFF. Here the CDR3 DNA reads TGTGCCAGCAGCCCTAGGCCCGGGACTAGCGGTAACACCGGGGAGCTGTTTTTT.

In its sample, this clonotype was seen many times. J is TRBJ2-7 and V is TRBV10-3, with 8 positions matching TRBD2. Germline V lookup: CDR1 ENHRY, CDR2 SYGVKD. V shed 2 bases and J 3 bases; nucleotides not matched to a gene: 6. The CDR3 sequence is 15 residues long. The CDR3 coding sequence is TGTGCCATCAGTGAGGTCGGGACTAGTAGCTACGAGCAGTACTTC. Translating it yields CAISEVGTSSYEQYF.

This clonotype has more than one count but fewer than ten. The V call is TRBV7-2, the J call TRBJ1-4, with 10 positions matching TRBD1. The CDR3 contains 15 residues. The germline V gene has CDR1 SGHTA and CDR2 FQGNSA. The V gene end was trimmed by 1 base and the J gene end by 6 bases; junction bases not matched to a gene: 2. The CDR3 nucleotides are TGTGCCAGCAGCTTAGGGGACAGGGGATATGAAAAACTGTTTTTT. As protein: CASSLGDRGYEKLFF.

Here the CDR3 DNA reads TGTGCCAGCAGTGGTCAGGCCTCCTACGAGCAGTACTTC. Translated: CASSGQASYEQYF. This chain uses TRBV7-9 with TRBJ2-7; no definite D call. The CDR3 has 13 residues. Per the germline V gene, CDR1 is SEHNR and CDR2 is FQNEAQ (reference sequence). V dropped 6 bases and J dropped 0 bases, with 9 bases sitting between them.

The table lists this clonotype with many counts. J is TRBJ2-7 and V is TRBV2; TRBD2 might be the D (5 bases). Germline-derived CDR1 and CDR2 are SNHLY and FYNNEI. With 7 bases removed from V and 6 bases from J, the gap between germline ends came to 10 bases. The CDR3 is 11 residues long. The CDR3 bases are TGTGCCAGCAAGGAGGTGCGCGAGCAGTACTTC. Amino acids: CASKEVREQYF.

This clonotype showed up just a few times. As the CDR3 is not closed by the conserved phenylalanine or tryptophan, this likely results from a read error. Because the CDR3's place on the DNA is in doubt, the DNA is left out and the CDR3 is given as listed by TCRdb. This chain connects TRBV16 to TRBJ2-7; the table's D call of TRBD1 was not tested on the DNA. Per the germline V gene, CDR1 is KGHSY and CDR2 is FQNENV. The CDR3 contains 13 residues when both ends are counted. CDR3 protein: CASSQMERSSPNL.

There are many counts of this clonotype. The V and J genes are TRBV4-2 and TRBJ1-1; D remains ambiguous. Germline CDR1 and CDR2: LGHNA and YNFKEQ. This CDR3 region has 14 residues. The V and J ends lost 3 bases and 5 bases respectively, with 13 bases between them. The CDR3 DNA follows: TGTGCCAGCAGCCAGAACGAGATTGGAACTGAAGCTTTCTTT. Translation: CASSQNEIGTEAFF.